Listed here are 10 T cell receptor beta chains from one sample, sequenced in a study of cytomegalovirus exposure and HLA in healthy donors. Primers for the PCR totalled 60 Vbeta and 13 Jbeta. Method: immunoSEQ multiplex PCR; TCRdb's copy keeps in-frame clones and lacks some. The table has 200,000 to 250,000 clones, around 81% seen once. Sequencing was done on a sample of PBMCs. These receptor sequences come from an older woman in good health and CMV-seropositive.

The chain employs TRBV15 and TRBJ2-1; 7 positions match TRBD2. Losses at the gene ends were 1 base for V and 7 bases for J; bases not matched to a gene: 7. This CDR3 comprises 15 residues. The germline V gene has CDR1 LNHNV and CDR2 YYDKDF (reference sequence). Here the CDR3 reads CATSRGGRFVNEQFF. The CDR3 nucleotides read TGTGCCACCAGCAGAGGCGGGAGATTTGTAAATGAGCAGTTCTTC.

Remarks on this clone: Compared with germline, one end of the junction differs, possibly owing to a read error. This same CDR3 is encoded by further DNA sequences in the sample. The J gene is TRBJ1-1, the V gene TRBV5-1; the D is unclear. The CDR3 runs 17 residues. Germline V CDR1 and CDR2: SGHRS, YFSETQ. The DNA for the CDR3 is TGCGCCAGCAGCTTGGGCGACCAGGTCCGCATGAACACCGAAGCTTTCTTT. Protein product: CASSLGDQVRMNTEAFF.

V is TRBV27 and J is TRBJ2-3; TRBD1 matches 8 bases. The germline CDR1 and CDR2 sequences are MNHEY and SMNVEV (reference sequence). V was clipped by 6 bases and J by 5 bases; unmatched bases: 10. The CDR3 totals 15 residues. The CDR3 DNA sequence: TGTGCCAGCAGGGGAGGACAGGGAGGAGGAGATACGCAGTATTTT. Protein sequence: CASRGGQGGGDTQYF.

The CDR3 loop reads CASSLRGGDSNTGELFF. CDR3 nucleotides: TGTGCCAGCAGCTTAAGGGGGGGGGACTCAAACACCGGGGAGCTGTTTTTT. This chain connects TRBV7-3 to TRBJ2-2, with TRBD2 matching over 7 bases. The CDR3 totals 17 residues. CDR1 and CDR2 (germline): SGHTA, FQGTGA. V shed 1 base and J 2 bases; nucleotides not matched to a gene: 7.

The chain employs TRBV5-1 and TRBJ2-5; D remains ambiguous. This CDR3 has 13 amino acids. CDR1 is SGHRS, CDR2 YFSETQ, per germline. Trimming cost V 0 bases and J 5 bases, with 8 bases left between them. The CDR3 spells CASSLDSRETQYF. The CDR3 bases are TGCGCCAGCAGCTTGGACAGTCGGGAGACCCAGTACTTC.

About this clone itself: Other nucleotide sequences from this sample produce the same CDR3. This chain connects TRBV2 to TRBJ2-2, with 9 positions matching TRBD1. The CDR3 loop spans 15 amino acids. The trim removed 5 bases at V and 3 bases at J, leaving 4 bases unmatched. From germline, CDR1 is SNHLY and CDR2 FYNNEI. The DNA for the CDR3 is TGTGCCAGCAGTCCCCGGACAGGGGACACCGGGGAGCTGTTTTTT. As protein: CASSPRTGDTGELFF.

In this sample, this clone turned up a few times. The chain combines TRBV14 with TRBJ2-7, with TRBD2 matching over 8 bases. V lost 4 bases, J lost 2 bases, and 1 base stayed unmatched. Per germline, CDR1 SGHDN and CDR2 FVKESK. The CDR3 covers 13 residues. This chain's CDR3 is CASSLREAYEQYF. CDR3 DNA sequence: TGTGCCAGCAGCCTGCGGGAGGCCTACGAGCAGTACTTC.

This clone appeared a few times. This chain connects TRBV11-2 to TRBJ1-2, with D perhaps matching TRBD1 (6 bases). CDR3 length: 12 residues. Germline CDR1 is SGHAT and CDR2 is FQNNGV. Trimming left V 4 bases short and J 7 bases short, with 10 bases between. The CDR3 sequence: CASSSQGSGYTF. As DNA, the CDR3 is TGTGCCAGCAGCTCACAGGGTAGTGGCTACACCTTC. The whole variable domain, filled in from reference TRBV11-2 and TRBJ1-2, reads EAGVAQSPRYKIIEKRQSVAFWCNPISGHATLYWYQQILGQGPKLLIQFQNNGVVDDSQLPKDRFSAERLKGVDSTLKIQPAKLEDSAVYLCASSSQGSGYTFGSGTRLTVV.

The chain combines TRBV18 with TRBJ1-4; D unresolved. CDR1 is KGHSH and CDR2 is LQKENI in the germline V gene. V was pared by 4 bases and J by 0 bases, with 9 bases between. The CDR3 has 15 residues. The CDR3 region has the DNA TGTGCCAGCTCACTCCGACATCCAACTAATGAAAAACTGTTTTTT. It encodes CASSLRHPTNEKLFF.

This clone was detected once. The chain joins TRBV27 to TRBJ2-7; 14 bases match TRBD2. V lost 3 bases to trimming and J lost 6 bases; unmatched junction nucleotides: 4. Looked up from germline, CDR1 is MNHEY and CDR2 is SMNVEV (reference sequence). The CDR3 runs 15 residues. CDR3: CASSFRTSGRTEQYF. Here the CDR3 DNA reads TGTGCCAGCAGTTTCAGGACTAGCGGGAGGACCGAGCAGTACTTC.